The clone carrying this T cell receptor (beta chain) was seen a few times. The sample originates from a study of blood T cell repertoires in COVID-19. Study-level information: Nucleic acid was either cDNA or gDNA, and it came from T cells, B-cell-depleted T cells, or PBMCs.

The junction had 11 bases not matched to a gene; V was cut back by 4 bases and J by 5 bases. In germline, CDR1 is WSHSY, CDR2 SAAADI. This CDR3 spans 18 amino acids. In the authors' methods: Counts of nucleated cells, estimated from reference gene primer amplification, were obtained. TCRdb's copy holds only in-frame clones and misses some; the assay was immunoSEQ multiplex PCR. Clone size and V and J calls were adopted from that table, with D and trimming inferred from the DNA. The sample has approximately 40,000 clones; approximately 86% are singletons. The TCR sequence derives from a man aged 60 to 75 with acute or convalescent COVID-19. The chain joins TRBV10-2 to TRBJ2-5; 15 nucleotides line up with TRBD2. Sequencing was done on a sample of peripheral blood. CDR3 residues: CASSAHPPGLAGGETQYF. The DNA of the CDR3 is TGCGCCAGCAGTGCTCACCCTCCGGGACTAGCGGGAGGTGAGACCCAGTACTTC.